This T cell receptor beta chain appears in the sequencing data of a study of T-cell reconstitution after alpha-beta-depleted transplantation in children. General study findings and limits: The authors attributed T-cell counts and diversity one year after transplant mostly to newly produced T cells. The origin of alpha-beta T cells about two months after transplant was reportedly several hundred expanded graft clones.

Unique molecular identifiers were incorporated during preparation of the TCRbeta library. One entry per CDR3 protein results from TCRdb running MiXCR on the PCR reads. The table records about 980,000 distinct CDR3 sequences, about 26% of them present only once. Remarks on this clonotype: Its cognate antigen is unknown.

Germline V CDR1 and CDR2: MNHNS, SASEGT. Trimming removed 4 bases from V and 5 bases from J, with 17 bases in between. CDR3 length: 15 residues. This receptor was obtained from a boy less than two years old who had a stem cell transplant for SCID, so the T cells may come from the graft donor. Sequencing was performed on PBMCs, mostly from graft donor cells, taken 360 days after TCRalphabeta/CD19-depleted stem cell transplant. J is TRBJ1-2 and V is TRBV6-1; D unresolved. DNA of the CDR3: TGTGCCAGCAGTGTGAAGACCCCGAGCACTTATGGCTACACCTTC. It is translated as CASSVKTPSTYGYTF.